This passage covers 14 T cell receptor beta chains from one sample sequenced in a study of T-cell memory formation after mild COVID-19. Each CDR3 protein is one row after TCRdb ran MiXCR on the 5' RACE reads. Altogether about 16,000 distinct CDR3 sequences are present, more than 20% being singletons, with the ten largest covering more than 55%. The sample was PBMCs or a T cell subset sorted from them (not recorded which). The receptor set was obtained from a man aged 18-30 years who had mild COVID-19 (a few samples of this study predate the infection). Cell type and time point are not known.

The sample holds a few counts of this clonotype. The J gene is TRBJ1-6, the V gene TRBV7-9, with D possibly being TRBD1 (5 bases). V was pared by 1 base and J by 10 bases, with 11 bases between. Germline V gene data show CDR1 as SEHNR and CDR2 as FQNEAQ (reference sequence). This CDR3 comprises 14 residues. CDR3 loop: CASSLEGSRSPLHF. The CDR3 nucleotides are TGTGCCAGCAGCTTAGAGGGGTCTCGGTCACCCCTCCACTTT.

This clonotype was found many times. The chain couples TRBV19 to TRBJ2-6, with D possibly matching TRBD2 (5 bases). CDR1 is LNHDA, CDR2 SQIVND, per germline (reference sequence). The CDR3 sequence is 17 residues long. Trimming took off 4 bases at V and 0 bases at J, with 13 bases between the two ends. CDR3 loop: CASSNWERSSGANVLTF. The CDR3 DNA sequence: TGTGCCAGTAGTAATTGGGAGCGGAGCTCTGGGGCCAACGTCCTGACTTTC.

In this sample, this clonotype turned up many times. The chain is built from TRBV7-2 and TRBJ2-2; D is unresolved. In germline, CDR1 is SGHTA, CDR2 FQGNSA. The CDR3 length is 13 residues. V was cut by 3 bases and J by 6 bases, with 8 bases left in between. CDR3 sequence: CASSFSPPGELFF. In DNA, the CDR3 is TGTGCCAGCAGCTTCAGCCCCCCCGGGGAGCTGTTTTTT.

Many counts were recorded for this clonotype. The V gene is TRBV4-3, the J gene TRBJ1-2, with D possibly being TRBD1 (6 bases). V was trimmed by 0 bases and J by 8 bases, leaving 19 bases between them. This CDR3 has 16 residues. The germline V gene has CDR1 LGHNA and CDR2 YSLEER. This chain's CDR3 is CASSQERGRLERGYTF. CDR3 in DNA: TGCGCCAGCAGCCAAGAGAGGGGGAGGCTTGAACGAGGCTACACCTTC.

The table lists this clonotype with many counts. The CDR3 loop reads CASSLVRWLANGELFF. CDR3 nucleotides: TGTGCCAGCAGCTTAGTCCGGTGGCTAGCTAACGGGGAGCTGTTTTTT. V gene TRBV11-2 combines with J gene TRBJ2-2, with D tentatively TRBD2 (5 bases). The V end was cut by 1 base, the J end by 7 bases, with 16 bases between. Germline assignment: CDR1 SGHAT and CDR2 FQNNGV. This CDR3 has 16 amino acids.

Ten or more counts support this clonotype. The CDR3 region has the DNA TGTGCCAGCAGCCACCTCCCGGGGGACTACAATGAGCAGTTCTTC. Translation gives CASSHLPGDYNEQFF. The V and J genes are TRBV7-2 and TRBJ2-1; perhaps TRBD2 as D (6 bases). Trimming left V 5 bases short and J 3 bases short, with 14 bases between. The CDR3 spans 15 residues. Germline CDR1 SGHTA, CDR2 FQGNSA.

This chain uses TRBV15 with TRBJ1-5; D ambiguous. CDR3 length: 8 residues. Germline CDR1 is LNHNV and CDR2 is YYDKDF (reference sequence). The CDR3 reads CSNQPQHF. CDR3 DNA: TGTAGCAATCAGCCCCAGCATTTT.

This clonotype has only a few counts. V usage is TRBV6-6 and J usage is TRBJ2-5, with D perhaps matching TRBD1 (7 bases). Between the trimmed V and J ends, which lost 0 bases and 3 bases, there was a span of 17 bases. Germline V gene lookup returns CDR1 MNHNY and CDR2 SVGAGI (reference sequence). The length of the CDR3 is 17 residues. The CDR3 sequence is CASSYSNPGGGKETQYF. Here the CDR3 DNA reads TGTGCCAGCAGTTACTCAAACCCAGGGGGAGGTAAAGAGACCCAGTACTTC.

This clonotype was seen ten or more times. The V call is TRBV7-6, the J call TRBJ2-1, with 8 positions matching TRBD1. V lost 5 bases to trimming and J lost 1 base; unmatched junction nucleotides: 4. Germline loops: CDR1 SGHVS, CDR2 FNYEAQ. The CDR3 loop spans 15 amino acids. Here the CDR3 reads CASSRDRGSYNEQFF. Written as DNA, the CDR3 is TGTGCCAGCAGCCGCGACAGGGGATCCTACAATGAGCAGTTCTTC.

The table lists this clonotype with many counts. This CDR3 reads CASSIWGEDGYTF. CDR3 in DNA: TGTGCCAGTAGTATATGGGGGGAAGACGGCTACACCTTC. The chain links TRBV19 to TRBJ1-2; D might be TRBD1 (5 bases). The CDR3 is made up of 13 amino acids. CDR1 and CDR2 from the germline V gene are LNHDA and SQIVND (reference sequence). Trimming took off 2 bases at V and 8 bases at J, with 12 bases between the two ends.

This chain connects TRBV4-2 to TRBJ2-4; 11 nucleotides match TRBD1. Trimming cost V 1 base and J 5 bases; bases outside gene matches: 4. The CDR3 extends over 16 amino acids. Germline V gives CDR1 LGHNA, CDR2 YNFKEQ. CDR3 DNA sequence: TGTGCCAGCAGCCAAGGCGGGACAGGGGGGGAAAACATTCAGTACTTC. Translating it yields CASSQGGTGGENIQYF.

In its sample, this clonotype was seen a few times. It is likely a read error, because the conserved phenylalanine at the end of the CDR3 is missing. The J gene is TRBJ1-1, the V gene TRBV6-6; 11 nucleotides agree with TRBD1. The CDR3 is 15 amino acids. Trimming at V came to 6 bases and at J to 3 bases, leaving 6 bases not matched to a gene. CDR1 and CDR2 from the germline V gene are MNHNY and SVGAGI (reference sequence). The CDR3 sequence: CASSLRDRGDTEAFL. CDR3 DNA: TGTGCCAGCAGCCTCCGGGACAGGGGGGACACTGAAGCTTTCTTG.

Ten or more counts support this clonotype. This chain connects TRBV20-1 to TRBJ2-4; D tentatively fits TRBD1 or TRBD2 (7 bases each). The CDR3 loop spans 17 amino acids. Germline lookup yields CDR1 DFQATT and CDR2 SNEGSKA (reference sequence). Trimming pared 3 bases from V and 6 bases from J, leaving 24 bases between. CDR3 amino acids: CSASSGTETWEGNIQYF. The CDR3 DNA is TGCAGTGCTAGTTCCGGGACAGAAACCTGGGAGGGAAACATTCAGTACTTC.

The sample holds a few counts of this clonotype. The chain employs TRBV7-6 and TRBJ1-1, with a tentative D call TRBD1 (5 bases). The CDR3 is 13 amino acids. Germline V CDR1 and CDR2: SGHVS, FNYEAQ. V lost 10 bases, J lost 0 bases, and 12 bases lay in between. As DNA, the CDR3 is TGTGCCACCCGCGGGGGACTGAACACTGAAGCTTTCTTT. Its protein product is CATRGGLNTEAFF.